This entry lists 14 T cell receptor beta chains sequenced from one sample in a study of T cell responses to AZD1222 COVID-19 vaccine. The table came from immunoSEQ multiplex PCR; TCRdb's copy has only in-frame clones and leaves some out. The sample has about 100,000 clones, about 86% seen once; the top ten hold under 1.5%. The sample was peripheral blood, taken on day 0 of AZD1222 vaccination. The source of these receptors is an adult in good health.

V usage is TRBV2 and J usage is TRBJ1-2; 9 bases match TRBD1. The V gene end was trimmed by 6 bases and the J gene end by 13 bases; junction bases not matched to a gene: 9. Germline CDR1 and CDR2: SNHLY and FYNNEI. The CDR3 runs to 12 residues. CDR3: CASRGTGRICTF. The CDR3 bases are TGTGCCAGCAGGGGGACAGGGCGCATTTGCACCTTC.

The CDR3: CASSSDVYEQYF. In DNA, the CDR3 is TGTGCCAGCAGCTCGGATGTCTACGAGCAGTACTTC. This rearrangement joins TRBV5-4 to TRBJ2-7; D gene ambiguous. Germline CDR1 and CDR2: SGHNT and YYREEE (reference sequence). V dropped 3 bases and J dropped 3 bases, with 7 bases sitting between them. The CDR3 contains 12 residues.

The rearrangement links TRBV10-3 to TRBJ2-3; possible D gene TRBD1, 5 bases. The CDR3 has 16 residues. Between the trimmed V and J ends, which lost 4 bases and 6 bases, there was a span of 20 bases. Germline V gene lookup returns CDR1 ENHRY and CDR2 SYGVKD. In DNA form, the CDR3 reads TGTGCCATCAGTGTGAGTCTAGTAGGGGATAGGGATACGCAGTATTTT. Its protein is CAISVSLVGDRDTQYF.

The chain recombines TRBV6-5 with TRBJ1-3; no reliable D call. Deletions cut 2 bases from V and 0 bases from J, with 2 bases between. Germline CDR1 and CDR2: MNHEY and SVGAGI. The CDR3 consists of 13 residues. The CDR3 sequence is CASSYSSGNTIYF. The CDR3 nucleotides read TGTGCCAGCAGTTACAGCTCTGGAAACACCATATATTTT.

Notes on this clone: Other DNA sequences in this specimen translate into the identical CDR3. CDR3 amino acids: CASSPYTDTQYF. The CDR3 coding sequence is TGTGCCAGCAGTCCGTACACAGATACGCAGTATTTT. The chain couples TRBV28 to TRBJ2-3; D not resolved. Per germline, CDR1 MDHEN and CDR2 SYDVKM. Trimming shortened V by 5 bases and J by 2 bases, and 5 bases separated the two germline ends. The CDR3 has 12 residues.

The rearrangement links TRBV27 to TRBJ1-2, with 7 positions matching TRBD1. The ends lost 6 bases at V and 5 bases at J; junction bases unmatched: 9. The germline gives CDR1 MNHEY, CDR2 SMNVEV (reference sequence). The CDR3 spans 14 residues. As DNA, the CDR3 is TGTGCCAGCAGGGAACCCGGACAGGTTTATGGCTACACCTTC. Amino acid sequence: CASREPGQVYGYTF.

For the CDR3, the DNA is TGTGCCAGCAGTCATACTGGGGTAGTAGTACAAGAGACCCAGTACTTC. It yields the protein CASSHTGVVVQETQYF. V usage is TRBV7-3 and J usage is TRBJ2-5, with unresolved D. The V gene's germline CDR1 is SGHTA and CDR2 FQGTGA. Trimming stripped 6 bases from V and 2 bases from J, with 19 bases between. The CDR3 has 16 residues.

The V gene is TRBV5-4, the J gene TRBJ1-1; a weak D match, TRBD1 (5 bases). Germline V gene sequence: CDR1 SGHNT, CDR2 YYREEE (reference sequence). This CDR3 region has 14 residues. V shed 4 bases and J shed 7 bases, with 17 bases lying between them. CDR3 DNA sequence: TGTGCCAGCAGCCCGGGGGGGGGTAAAGTTGAAGCTTTCTTT. Amino acid sequence: CASSPGGGKVEAFF.

This clone is judged medium-sized. The J gene is TRBJ1-1, the V gene TRBV29-1; TRBD1 agrees at 9 bases. V lost 4 bases and J lost 2; bases outside the gene matches: 11. CDR1 is SQVTM, CDR2 ANQGSEA, per germline. The CDR3 loop spans 16 amino acids. The CDR3, as DNA: TGCAGCGTTGTGGGGGGAGGGACAGGGATAAACACTGAAGCTTTCTTT. Translated, it gives CSVVGGGTGINTEAFF.

The rearrangement uses TRBV6-6 and TRBJ1-6; tentatively, D is TRBD1 (6 bases). Trimming pared 6 bases from V and 6 bases from J, leaving 12 bases between. The germline CDR1 and CDR2 sequences are MNHNY and SVGAGI (reference sequence). The CDR3 sequence is 14 residues long. The CDR3 sequence: CASRQGGGNSPLHF. CDR3 DNA sequence: TGTGCCAGCAGACAGGGAGGAGGTAATTCACCCCTCCACTTT.

The chain is built from TRBV5-1 and TRBJ1-1; D uncertain. CDR1 and CDR2 (germline): SGHRS, YFSETQ. CDR3 length equals 14 residues. Trimming shortened V by 2 bases and J by 3 bases, and 11 bases separated the two germline ends. The CDR3 loop is CASSLGRIDTEAFF. The CDR3 DNA is TGCGCCAGCAGCTTAGGCAGGATAGACACTGAAGCTTTCTTT.

The table lists this clone with a count of one. This chain uses TRBV5-6 with TRBJ2-1, with 11 bases that match TRBD2. Germline loops: CDR1 SGHDT, CDR2 YYEEEE. With V trimmed by 1 base and J by 1 base, 7 bases remained unmatched. This CDR3 contains 18 residues. The CDR3 DNA reads as TGTGCCAGCAGCTTGAGGCTAGCGGGAGGTAGGTCCTACAATGAGCAGTTCTTC. As protein: CASSLRLAGGRSYNEQFF.

The chain carries TRBV7-2 and TRBJ1-5; weak D call: TRBD1 (6 bases). The germline gives CDR1 SGHTA, CDR2 FQGNSA. V lost 5 bases to trimming and J lost 0 bases, with 14 bases between them. This CDR3 contains 16 residues. The DNA of the CDR3 is TGTGCCAGCAGCCCTAGGGGGTCGGGTAGCAATCAGCCCCAGCATTTT. Translation: CASSPRGSGSNQPQHF.

In the case of this clone: The DNA is omitted, as the CDR3 cannot be located on it reliably, and the CDR3 follows TCRdb's listing. This chain uses TRBV6-5 with TRBJ2-3; TRBD2, the table's D call, lacks a check against the DNA. With termini counted, the CDR3 has 16 amino acids. Per germline, CDR1 MNHEY and CDR2 SVGAGI. CDR3 residues: CASSSSREGRVNTQYF.